This record covers a single T cell receptor beta chain. Sequence at one end of the junction differs from germline and may be a read error. This record comes from a study of T cells after yellow fever vaccination. TCRdb redid the calling of the 5' RACE reads with MiXCR, one entry per CDR3 protein. The top ten clones hold roughly a sixth of a sample with 400,000 to 650,000 distinct CDR3 sequences, just over 20% of them seen once. There are 15 residues in the CDR3. CDR1 SSHAT and CDR2 FNYEAQ come from the germline V gene (reference sequence). Sequencing used PBMCs, obtained about 21 days after the first yellow fever vaccination. The chain recombines TRBV7-7 with TRBJ2-1, with 9 positions matching TRBD2. The origin of this receptor is a young man who received the YFV17D yellow fever vaccine. The CDR3 bases are TGTGCCAGCAGCGTAGCGGGGGCCCCCGTCGTGGAGCAGTTCTTC. This codes for CASSVAGAPVVEQFF. Combining the CDR3 with reference TRBV7-7 and TRBJ2-1 gives the whole variable domain GAGVSQSPRYKVTKRGQDVTLRCDPISSHATLYWYQQALGQGPEFLTYFNYEAQPDKSGLPSDRFSAERPEGSISTLTIQRTEQRDSAMYRCASSVAGAPVVEQFFGPGTRLTVL.